The 3 T cell receptor beta chains below all came from one sample that was sequenced in a study of early T cells in non-severe SARS-CoV-2 infection. TCRdb called the 5' RACE reads again in MiXCR, with one record for every CDR3 protein. The profile shows under 95,000 distinct CDR3 sequences, about 12% of them singletons. The material sequenced was whole blood. The receptors derive from an adult who was a healthcare worker with PCR-confirmed SARS-CoV-2 infection or an uninfected control (not recorded which).

This clonotype has a count of ten or more. The rearrangement joins TRBV3-1 to TRBJ2-4, with no clear D. Germline values: CDR1 LGHDT, CDR2 YNNKEL (reference sequence). CDR3 length: 12 residues. V was cut by 0 bases and J by 7 bases, with 4 bases left in between. The CDR3 protein is CASSQDLNIQYF. The DNA for the CDR3 is TGTGCCAGCAGCCAAGATCTTAACATTCAGTACTTC.

This clonotype was observed at least ten times. J is TRBJ2-7 and V is TRBV12-2. TRBV12-2 has pseudogene status. The CDR3 is 14 residues long. This CDR3 reads CASRDLDSFYEQYF. The CDR3 DNA is TGTGCAAGTCGCGACCTAGACAGCTTCTACGAGCAGTACTTC.

The V and J genes are TRBV20-1 and TRBJ2-3; 10 bases fit TRBD1. The length of the CDR3 is 15 residues. CDR1 is DFQATT, CDR2 SNEGSKA, per germline (reference sequence). V lost 3 bases and J lost 3; bases outside the gene matches: 6. The CDR3 DNA reads as TGCAGTGCTAGTGGTGACAGGGGGCAGACAGATACGCAGTATTTT. It specifies CSASGDRGQTDTQYF.